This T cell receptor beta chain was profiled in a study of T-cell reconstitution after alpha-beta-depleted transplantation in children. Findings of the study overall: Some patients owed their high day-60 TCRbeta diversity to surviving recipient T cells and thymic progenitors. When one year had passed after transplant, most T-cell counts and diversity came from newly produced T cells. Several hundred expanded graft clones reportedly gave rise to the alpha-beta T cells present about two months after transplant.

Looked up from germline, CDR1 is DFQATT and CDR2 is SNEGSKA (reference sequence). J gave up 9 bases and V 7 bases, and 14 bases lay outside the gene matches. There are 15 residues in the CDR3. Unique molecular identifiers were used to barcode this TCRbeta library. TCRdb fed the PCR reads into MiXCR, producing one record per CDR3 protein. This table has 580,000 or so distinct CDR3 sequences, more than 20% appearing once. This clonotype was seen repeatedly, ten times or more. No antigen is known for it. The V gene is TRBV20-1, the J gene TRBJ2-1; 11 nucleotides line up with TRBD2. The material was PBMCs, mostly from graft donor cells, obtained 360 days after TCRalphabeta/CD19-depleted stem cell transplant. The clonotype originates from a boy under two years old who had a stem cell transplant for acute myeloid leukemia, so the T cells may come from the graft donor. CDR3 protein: CSVTIGVAGGGEQFF. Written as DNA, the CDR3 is TGCAGTGTCACGATCGGAGTAGCGGGGGGGGGTGAGCAGTTCTTC.